This T cell receptor beta chain derives from a study of blood T cell repertoires in COVID-19. About the study: Acute and convalescent COVID-19 specimens originated in the United States, Italy and Spain. The analysed material was cDNA or gDNA that came from T cells, B-cell-depleted T cells, or PBMCs.

The assay was immunoSEQ multiplex PCR, and TCRdb's table has in-frame clones only and misses some. This sample carries approximately 8,100 clones, roughly 80% of them seen once, and the ten largest clones take about 32%. CDR3 size: 14 residues. Material: peripheral blood. The chain is built from TRBV21-1 and TRBJ2-7; TRBD1 was called by the table and not checked on the DNA. TRBV21-1 has pseudogene status. This receptor was identified in a human donor in a cohort sampled during active COVID-19. The CDR3 sequence: CASSARTGRYEQYV. The CDR3 DNA is TGTGCCAGCAGCGCCCGGACAGGGAGGTACGAGCAGTACGTC.